Following are 3 T cell receptor beta chains from one sample sequenced in a study of monozygotic twins with inflammatory bowel disease. TCRdb re-called the 5' RACE reads; every CDR3 protein appears as one record, without DNA. This sample contains 300,000 to 450,000 distinct CDR3 sequences. Material for sequencing was blood. The origin of the receptors is a human donor with ulcerative colitis or Crohn's disease, or a healthy co-twin of an affected twin (not recorded which).

This chain joins TRBV20-1 and TRBJ2-3; the TCRdb call, TRBD1, lacks DNA for checking. There are 18 residues in the CDR3. CDR1 and CDR2 (germline): DFQATT, SNEGSKA (reference sequence). CDR3 in amino acids: CSAKPGQGAHRTTDTQYF.

This chain joins TRBV3-1 and TRBJ2-7. CDR1 is LGHDT and CDR2 is YNNKEL in the germline V gene (reference sequence). The CDR3 consists of 14 residues. The CDR3 is CASSQGFFGYEQYF.

The CDR3 loop reads CASSQGVAGTYEQYF. The chain has TRBV3-1 and TRBJ2-7; the D gene TCRdb calls, TRBD2, cannot be checked with no DNA. In germline, CDR1 is LGHDT, CDR2 YNNKEL (reference sequence). This CDR3 is 15 amino acids long.